The 19 T cell receptor beta chains in this list originate from one sample, sequenced in a study of cytomegalovirus exposure and HLA in healthy donors. The primer mix had 60 Vbeta and 13 Jbeta primers. Using immunoSEQ multiplex PCR, the repertoire was profiled, and TCRdb retains in-frame clones only, with some absent. Of under 150,000 clones listed, 73% were seen once; the top ten hold roughly 1.3%. Material: PBMCs. All receptors come from a woman in her forties in good health and CMV-seronegative.

The chain carries TRBV7-9 and TRBJ2-5, with a weak D call TRBD1 (6 bases). The V and J ends lost 5 bases and 2 bases respectively, with 18 bases between them. The CDR3 is 16 residues long. The germline CDR1 and CDR2 sequences are SEHNR and FQNEAQ (reference sequence). The CDR3 DNA sequence: TGTGCCAGCAGCCCATCAAGCTCCCAGGGGCAAGAGACCCAGTACTTC. It specifies CASSPSSSQGQETQYF.

This chain uses TRBV9 with TRBJ1-1; TRBD1 matches 7 bases. CDR3 size: 17 residues. Germline CDR1 reads SGDLS; CDR2 reads YYNGEE. V trimming: 3 bases; J trimming: 1 base; junction bases outside the gene matches: 12. Here the CDR3 reads CASSAGQDPLRNTEAFF. The DNA for the CDR3 is TGTGCCAGCAGCGCCGGACAGGACCCCCTCCGGAACACTGAAGCTTTCTTT.

This clone has just a few counts. The chain couples TRBV5-6 to TRBJ2-7; perhaps TRBD1 as D (5 bases). Germline V CDR1 and CDR2: SGHDT, YYEEEE. The germline V and J ends were trimmed by 0 bases and 0 bases, with 10 bases remaining between them. This CDR3 has 15 residues. CDR3 in amino acids: CASSLGTRSSYEQYF. Here the CDR3 DNA reads TGTGCCAGCAGCTTGGGGACACGGAGCTCCTACGAGCAGTACTTC.

This clone has a single count. The chain is built from TRBV12-5 and TRBJ2-1; 11 bases align to TRBD1. The CDR3 spans 15 residues. Per the germline V gene, CDR1 is LGHNT and CDR2 is FRNRAP. The V segment lost 3 bases and the J segment 5 bases; nucleotides outside the gene matches: 3. CDR3 sequence: CASGLGTGGHNEQFF. For the CDR3, the DNA is TGTGCTAGTGGTTTAGGGACAGGGGGTCACAATGAGCAGTTCTTC.

The chain links TRBV5-1 to TRBJ2-5, with TRBD2 matching over 14 bases. Losses at the gene ends were 4 bases for V and 4 bases for J; bases not matched to a gene: 6. The CDR3 consists of 16 residues. CDR1 is SGHRS and CDR2 is YFSETQ in the germline V gene. The CDR3: CASSPGLAGGLETQYF. CDR3 coding DNA: TGCGCCAGCAGCCCCGGACTAGCGGGGGGTCTAGAGACCCAGTACTTC.

This clone was observed a few times. The V gene is TRBV6-1, the J gene TRBJ1-3; the match to TRBD1 covers 7 bases. Unmatched junction bases numbered 5, after V lost 3 bases and J lost 3 bases. CDR3 length: 15 residues. Germline CDR1 and CDR2: MNHNS and SASEGT. The CDR3 is CASSERQGVGNTIYF. In DNA, the CDR3 is TGTGCCAGCAGTGAGCGACAGGGTGTTGGAAACACCATATATTTT.

The chain recombines TRBV29-1 with TRBJ1-4; TRBD1 is a possible D gene (5 bases). The germline gives CDR1 SQVTM, CDR2 ANQGSEA. CDR3 size: 12 residues. The V end lost 7 bases, the J end lost 5 bases, and 11 bases lay between the germline ends. CDR3 sequence (DNA): TGCAGCGCCGAGACAGAGAATGAAAAACTGTTTTTT. This translates into CSAETENEKLFF.

The V call is TRBV27, the J call TRBJ1-1; 9 bases are shared with TRBD1. There are 14 residues in the CDR3. Germline V CDR1 and CDR2: MNHEY, SMNVEV (reference sequence). Losses at the gene ends were 1 base for V and 5 bases for J; bases not matched to a gene: 2. This chain's CDR3 is CASSLYRGLTEAFF. In DNA form, the CDR3 reads TGTGCCAGCAGTTTATACAGGGGGCTAACTGAAGCTTTCTTT.

The genes are TRBV7-9 and TRBJ1-1, with unresolved D. This CDR3 is built from 12 residues. V was clipped by 4 bases and J by 6 bases, with 9 bases between them. Per the germline V gene, CDR1 is SEHNR and CDR2 is FQNEAQ (reference sequence). This CDR3 reads CASSSSSAEAFF. The CDR3, as DNA: TGTGCCAGCAGCTCTTCTAGCGCTGAAGCTTTCTTT.

The chain carries TRBV5-1 and TRBJ2-7; no definite D call. The CDR3 length is 13 residues. V was cut by 3 bases and J by 0 bases, with 7 bases left in between. CDR1 and CDR2 from the germline V gene are SGHRS and YFSETQ. CDR3 sequence: CASSSLSSYEQYF. CDR3 coding DNA: TGCGCCAGCAGCTCTCTAAGCTCCTACGAGCAGTACTTC.

This clone was observed a single time. The chain employs TRBV10-3 and TRBJ2-3, with 11 bases identical to TRBD2. The CDR3 totals 14 residues. In germline, CDR1 is ENHRY, CDR2 SYGVKD. The ends lost 5 bases at V and 3 bases at J; junction bases unmatched: 1. The CDR3 DNA follows: TGTGCCATCAGTAGGACTAGCGGGACAGATACGCAGTATTTT. This encodes CAISRTSGTDTQYF.

The rearrangement joins TRBV27 to TRBJ1-2; perhaps TRBD1 as D (6 bases). CDR3 length: 10 amino acids. Germline V gives CDR1 MNHEY, CDR2 SMNVEV (reference sequence). The V end was cut by 10 bases, the J end by 11 bases, with 14 bases between. This CDR3 reads CATYRVGYTF. CDR3 DNA sequence: TGTGCCACCTACAGGGTGGGGTACACCTTC.

The table lists this clone with a few counts. This chain joins TRBV7-9 and TRBJ1-4; no clear D gene. The V gene lost 1 base and the J gene lost 8 bases, with 14 bases spanning the gap. Per germline, CDR1 SEHNR and CDR2 FQNEAQ (reference sequence). The CDR3 has 15 residues. In DNA form, the CDR3 reads TGTGCCAGCAGCTTAGAAACAGATGGATACGAAAAACTGTTTTTT. It is translated as CASSLETDGYEKLFF.

The chain employs TRBV9 and TRBJ2-1, with 7 bases lining up with TRBD2. The germline V gene has CDR1 SGDLS and CDR2 YYNGEE. Unmatched junction bases numbered 5, after V lost 1 base and J lost 4 bases. The CDR3 runs 15 residues. The CDR3 spells CASSVSGAGYNEQFF. The CDR3 bases are TGTGCCAGCAGCGTAAGCGGGGCGGGGTACAATGAGCAGTTCTTC.

The rearrangement joins TRBV19 to TRBJ1-1; possibly TRBD1 for D (5 bases). The V end was cut by 6 bases, the J end by 7 bases, with 15 bases between. Germline V gives CDR1 LNHDA, CDR2 SQIVND (reference sequence). The CDR3 has 13 amino acids. CDR3 residues: CASRDGGTDEAFF. CDR3 nucleotides: TGTGCCAGTAGGGATGGGGGGACCGATGAAGCTTTCTTT.

The chain joins TRBV9 to TRBJ2-3; 10 bases align to TRBD2. Losses at the gene ends were 0 bases for V and 2 bases for J; bases not matched to a gene: 6. The CDR3 is made up of 17 amino acids. Germline-derived CDR1 and CDR2 are SGDLS and YYNGEE. The CDR3 bases are TGTGCCAGCAGCGTAGCTCTAGCGGGGGCGTTCACAGATACGCAGTATTTT. This translates into CASSVALAGAFTDTQYF.

This clone was counted between two and nine times. V and J are TRBV27 and TRBJ2-1; a possible D gene is TRBD1 (5 bases). The ends were cut back, 10 bases at V and 8 bases at J, with 12 bases in the middle. The CDR3 length is 11 residues. The germline CDR1 and CDR2 sequences are MNHEY and SMNVEV (reference sequence). The CDR3 nucleotides read TGTGCCACCCCGACAGAGGATGAGCAGTTCTTC. Protein: CATPTEDEQFF.

This clone was counted once. J is TRBJ2-2 and V is TRBV6-4; TRBD1 agrees at 12 bases. With V trimmed by 4 bases and J by 4 bases, 13 bases remained unmatched. Germline V gene sequence: CDR1 MRHNA, CDR2 SNTAGT. There are 19 residues in the CDR3. The CDR3 is CASSVSGTGGVPRTGELFF. The CDR3 DNA is TGTGCCAGCAGTGTATCCGGGACAGGGGGCGTACCGCGCACCGGGGAGCTGTTTTTT.

This chain joins TRBV4-3 and TRBJ2-5; a possible D gene is TRBD1 (6 bases). Between the trimmed V and J ends, which lost 0 bases and 6 bases, there was a span of 11 bases. The germline V gene has CDR1 LGHNA and CDR2 YSLEER. The CDR3 length is 14 residues. The CDR3 is CASSQDTGSQTQYF. The CDR3, as DNA: TGCGCCAGCAGCCAAGATACAGGGTCCCAGACCCAGTACTTC.